This is a list of T cell receptor beta chains from one sample in a study of spatial heterogeneity in lung cancer. MiXCR, run by TCRdb on the 5' RACE reads, gives a single entry per CDR3 protein. The sample carries under 85,000 distinct CDR3 sequences, about 8% recorded once. This specimen consisted of PBMCs, obtained at surgery. These receptors all stem from a male donor with early-stage non-small cell lung cancer. CDR3s include the opening cysteine and the closing phenylalanine or tryptophan. A D gene is named only where the DNA matches it firmly. Size values are once, few and many counts, or a class for expanded clones, and some rows have none.

V	J	size	D	DNA	CDR3
TRBV5-4	TRBJ2-3	-	-	TGTGCCAGAACAAACCGGGGTGTAGATACGCAGTATTTT	CARTNRGVDTQYF
TRBV5-1	TRBJ2-5	few	TRBD2	TGCGCCAGCAGCTCTCAGGGAGGGCAAGAAGAGACCCAGTACTTC	CASSSQGGQEETQYF
TRBV20-1	TRBJ1-2	many	TRBD1	TGCAGTGCTAGAGACGGACAGGGAAGAGGCTACACCTTC	CSARDGQGRGYTF
TRBV20-1	TRBJ2-7	many	TRBD2	TGCAGTGCTCGACTAGCGGGAGTTCTAGCCGAGCAGTACTTC	CSARLAGVLAEQYF
TRBV7-2	TRBJ2-1	-	TRBD2	TGTGCCAGCAAACTCCTTGGAGCGGGAGGGTCCAATGAGCAGTTCTTC	CASKLLGAGGSNEQFF
TRBV29-1	TRBJ1-1	many	-	TGCAGCTCTGCAGGCCCTGGGGCTGAAGCTTTCTTT	CSSAGPGAEAFF
TRBV9	TRBJ2-1	-	-	TGTGCCAGCAGCGTGGGGACGGGATACAATGAGCAGTTCTTC	CASSVGTGYNEQFF
TRBV12-3/TRBV12-4	TRBJ2-7	many	-	TGTGCCAGCAGTTTAGCGGCGGGGACCTACGAGCAGTACTTC	CASSLAAGTYEQYF
TRBV7-9	TRBJ2-7	-	-	TGTGCCAGCAGCGGACTCGGGCCGCCCTACGAGCAGTACTTC	CASSGLGPPYEQYF
TRBV10-3	TRBJ2-7	-	TRBD2	TGTGCCATCAGTGAGAAGCGGGAGCACAACGAGCAGTACTTC	CAISEKREHNEQYF
TRBV7-8	TRBJ2-7	-	TRBD2	TGTGCCAGCAGCGAGACTAGCGGACCCTACGAGCAGTACTTC	CASSETSGPYEQYF
TRBV19	TRBJ1-5	-	-	TGTGCCAGTAGCTACCGAGGTTTCGGTCAGCCCCAGCATTTT	CASSYRGFGQPQHF
TRBV5-5	TRBJ1-1	few	-	TGTGCCAGCAGCCTCTCAGGGCGAACTTTCTTT	CASSLSGRTFF
TRBV29-1	TRBJ1-2	many	-	TGCAGCGGTGAGGGGCCCTATGGCTACACCTTC	CSGEGPYGYTF
TRBV12-3/TRBV12-4	TRBJ1-1	many	-	TGTGCCAGCAGCTACGACTTAACATCGGACACTGAAGCTTTCTTT	CASSYDLTSDTEAFF
TRBV5-1	TRBJ2-7	many	-	TGCGCCAGCAGCCTTGGGACGGGTCCCGGAGAGCAGTACTTC	CASSLGTGPGEQYF
TRBV9	TRBJ2-4	-	-	TGTGCCAGCAGCGGGGTGGACAGTCAGTGGAACATTCAGTACTTC	CASSGVDSQWNIQYF
TRBV28	TRBJ2-7	many	-	TGTGCCAGCAGTTTCGCCAGCTACGAGCAGTACTTC	CASSFASYEQYF
TRBV5-1	TRBJ1-6	many	-	TGCGCCAGCAGCTTGAGGGAACTAAATTCACCCCTCCACTTT	CASSLRELNSPLHF
TRBV2	TRBJ1-1	many	-	TGTGCCAGCAGCGAAAGCGTGGGGGCGCCCACTGAAGCTTTCTTT	CASSESVGAPTEAFF
TRBV29-1	TRBJ1-5	-	TRBD1	TGCAGCGTCGGGACAGGGAGGGAGCAGCCCCAGCATTTT	CSVGTGREQPQHF
TRBV11-2	TRBJ2-1	many	-	TGTGCCAGCAGCTTAGTAGGGACAACTTACAATGAGCAGTTCTTC	CASSLVGTTYNEQFF
TRBV21-1	TRBJ2-6	many	-	TGTGCCAGCAGCAAAAGCGCGACCGATGAACTAGCGGGAGGATTCGGGGCCAACGTCCTGACTTTC	CASSKSATDELAGGFGANVLTF
TRBV24-1	TRBJ2-2	many	-	TGTGCCACCAGCGAAGCCCTGAACTCCGGGGAGCTGTTTTTT	CATSEALNSGELFF
TRBV7-2	TRBJ2-3	few	TRBD2	TGTGCCAGCAGCCCCGGAGAGGCGGGAGTGGGAGATACGCAGTATTTT	CASSPGEAGVGDTQYF
TRBV6-1	TRBJ2-1	many	TRBD2	TGTGCCACCGCCTGGGCTAGCGGTCCACCCGGGGGTGAGCAGTTCTTC	CATAWASGPPGGEQFF
TRBV6-5	TRBJ1-6	-	TRBD1	TGTGCCACCGGGACAGCAGATAATTCACCCCTCCACTTT	CATGTADNSPLHF
TRBV3-1	TRBJ1-1	-	-	TGTGCCAGCAGCCAACAGGGTGCCAACACTGAAGCTTTCTTT	CASSQQGANTEAFF
TRBV29-1	TRBJ1-1	-	-	TGCAGCGTTGACCTTCCAGGAAGCGCTGAAGCTTTCTTT	CSVDLPGSAEAFF
TRBV3-1	TRBJ1-1	many	-	TGTGCCAGCAGCCAAGGGGTTGCTGAAGCTTTCTTT	CASSQGVAEAFF
TRBV15	TRBJ1-2	-	-	TGTGCCACCAGCAGAGGATGGGACCCCCGCTATGGCTACACCTTC	CATSRGWDPRYGYTF
TRBV5-4	TRBJ2-3	many	TRBD2	TGTGCCAGCAGACTAGCGGGACTAGGGACAGATACGCAGTATTTT	CASRLAGLGTDTQYF
TRBV20-1	TRBJ1-5	many	-	TGCAGTGCTGGGGGGGGCGGCAATCAGCCCCAGCATTTT	CSAGGGGNQPQHF
TRBV11-2	TRBJ2-7	few	TRBD2	TGTGCCAGCAGCCCAAGAGGACTAGTCGCCGAGCAGTACTTC	CASSPRGLVAEQYF
TRBV20-1	TRBJ2-7	-	-	TGCAGTGCTAGAGGTAGTTTTAAGACGGACGAGCAGTACTTC	CSARGSFKTDEQYF
TRBV5-5	TRBJ1-1	many	TRBD1	TGTGCCAGCAGCTTGGAAAGGGACAGGGTGTATGCTTTCTTT	CASSLERDRVYAFF
TRBV6-1	TRBJ2-7	many	TRBD1	TGTGCCAGCAGTGAACGACCGCCCGGGACAGGGGGCAACTACGAGCAGTACTTC	CASSERPPGTGGNYEQYF
TRBV7-2	TRBJ1-4	few	-	TGTGCCAGCAGCTTAAGGCAGCCGCCCCAAAAACTGTTTTTT	CASSLRQPPQKLFF
TRBV27	TRBJ1-1	-	-	TGTGCCAGCAGTTTACTTACCCGCGGGGGCAGGGTCACTGAAGCTTTCTTT	CASSLLTRGGRVTEAFF
TRBV12-3/TRBV12-4	TRBJ1-1	-	-	TGTGCCAGCATCTCCACCGGGCGCTACACTGAAGCTTTCTTT	CASISTGRYTEAFF
TRBV24-1	TRBJ2-2	few	TRBD2	TGTGCCACCAGTGCCGTTAGCGGGAGAGGAACCGGGGAGCTGTTTTTT	CATSAVSGRGTGELFF
TRBV5-4	TRBJ2-7	few	-	TGTGCCAGCAGCTTGGAATGGCAGCACTACGAGCAGTACTTC	CASSLEWQHYEQYF
TRBV18	TRBJ1-3	-	-	TGTGCCAGCTCACCACCGGCCAGGGCTGGAAACACCATATATTTT	CASSPPARAGNTIYF
TRBV7-2	TRBJ1-4	many	-	TGTGCCAGCAGCTCCCGGGGAGGGGACGGGGAAAAACTGTTTTTT	CASSSRGGDGEKLFF
TRBV2	TRBJ1-1	many	-	TGTGCCAGCCCCGGTAGGAAAAACACTGAAGCTTTCTTT	CASPGRKNTEAFF
TRBV2	TRBJ2-1	few	-	TGTGCCAGCACCGGAGGGCCCTCCGCCTACAATGAGCAGTTCTTC	CASTGGPSAYNEQFF
TRBV12-3/TRBV12-4	TRBJ2-5	few	-	TGTGCCTGTTGTCTAATGGTCCAAGAGACCCAGTACTTC	CACCLMVQETQYF
TRBV9	TRBJ1-1	many	-	TGTGCCAGCAGCGCTCCCAGGGCTGAAGCTTTCTTT	CASSAPRAEAFF
TRBV4-2	TRBJ1-1	few	-	TGTGCCAGCAGCCAAGATGTTGGGAACACTGAAGCTTTCTTT	CASSQDVGNTEAFF
TRBV19	TRBJ2-2	many	-	TGTGCCAGTACCGCGATTAGGGGAACCGGGGAGCTGTTTTTT	CASTAIRGTGELFF
TRBV3-1	TRBJ2-7	many	-	TGTGCCAGCAGCCAAGATAATCCGGATGAGCAGTACTTC	CASSQDNPDEQYF
TRBV15	TRBJ1-5	many	-	TGTGCCACCAGCAGAGATAGGGGGGGTGTTAGCAATCAGCCCCAGCATTTT	CATSRDRGGVSNQPQHF
TRBV5-6	TRBJ1-5	few	-	TGTGCCAGCAGCTTGAGGGCCTCCGGATGGAGCAATCAGCCCCAGCATTTT	CASSLRASGWSNQPQHF
TRBV7-2	TRBJ1-2	many	-	TGTGCCAGCAGCTTAGCGCGGGGCGGAAACTATGGCTACACCTTC	CASSLARGGNYGYTF
TRBV11-2	TRBJ1-6	many	-	TGTGCCAGCAGCCCTGGCATCTCCTATAATTCACCCCTCCACTTT	CASSPGISYNSPLHF
TRBV4-3	TRBJ1-4	-	-	TGCGCCAGCAGCCCCACCTGGGAGGCTGCAACTAATGAAAAACTGTTTTTT	CASSPTWEAATNEKLFF
TRBV28	TRBJ2-7	-	-	TGTGCCAGCCGAGCTAGGGAGCAGTACTTC	CASRAREQYF
TRBV7-2	TRBJ2-5	many	-	TGTGCCAGCAGCCCTGGGGCGGAAGAGACCCAGTACTTC	CASSPGAEETQYF
TRBV2	TRBJ1-2	many	-	TGTGCCAGCAGTGCCGATGTGGTCTATGGCTACACCTTC	CASSADVVYGYTF
TRBV29-1	TRBJ1-2	many	-	TGCAGCGTTGAGGGCAGCGCCTTGAATGGCTACACCTTC	CSVEGSALNGYTF